This is a list of T cell receptor beta chains from one sample in a study of vaccination effects on CD4 cells after COVID-19. Only in-frame clones appear in the TCRdb table, and some are missing; sequencing was by immunoSEQ multiplex PCR. This table has some 30,000 clones, around 70% appearing once. Their cognate antigens are unknown. Sequenced material: CD4+ T cells from PBMCs cultured without peptide, taken after COVID-19 vaccination. These receptors were obtained from a human donor who received a COVID-19 vaccine. Each CDR3 is given with its conserved first and last residue. The order of the fields is D gene, clone size, V gene, J gene, CDR3 protein, CDR3 DNA. D genes are given only for firm matches. Size tells how often a clone was seen (once, few, many) or the class of an expanded clone, and some rows leave it out.

NA	NA	TRBV9	TRBJ2-5	CASSVALGEPGAETQYF	TGTGCCAGCAGCGTAGCCCTTGGGGAGCCCGGGGCAGAGACCCAGTACTTC
TRBD1	NA	TRBV19	TRBJ1-5	CASSVLPGQGTQPQHF	TGTGCCAGTAGTGTTCTCCCTGGACAGGGTACTCAGCCCCAGCATTTT
NA	few	TRBV29-1	TRBJ1-2	CSVEFGYGYTF	TGCAGCGTTGAGTTTGGCTATGGCTACACCTTC
NA	NA	TRBV27	TRBJ2-6	CASSFSVSSGANVLTF	TGTGCCAGCAGCTTTTCAGTGAGCTCTGGGGCCAACGTCCTGACTTTC
TRBD2	NA	TRBV7-6	TRBJ2-2	CASSPRPGGLENTGELFF	TGTGCCAGCAGCCCCAGACCCGGGGGACTAGAGAACACCGGGGAGCTGTTTTTT
TRBD2	few	TRBV7-9	TRBJ2-1	CASSFIGLAGGYNEQFF	TGTGCCAGCAGTTTCATCGGACTAGCGGGGGGGTACAATGAGCAGTTCTTC
TRBD1	once	TRBV5-5	TRBJ2-7	CASSRTRQGVSAYEQYF	TGTGCCAGCAGCCGAACCAGACAGGGGGTGAGTGCCTACGAGCAGTACTTC
TRBD2	NA	TRBV3-1/TRBV3-2	TRBJ2-3	CASSRAGGTDTQYF	TGTGCCAGCAGCCGTGCGGGGGGCACAGATACGCAGTATTTT
NA	NA	TRBV30	TRBJ2-7	CAWSVLSAAYEQYF	TGTGCCTGGAGTGTACTGTCGGCGGCCTACGAGCAGTACTTC
NA	NA	TRBV7-2	TRBJ2-3	CASSYTDTQYF	TGTGCCAGCAGCTATACAGATACGCAGTATTTT
TRBD2	NA	TRBV3-1/TRBV3-2	TRBJ2-1	CASSQKRGTGSGSANEQFF	TGTGCCAGCAGCCAAAAGAGGGGAACGGGGAGCGGGAGCGCAAATGAGCAGTTCTTC
NA	few	TRBV6-5	TRBJ1-1	CAARRGGTEAFF	TGTGCCGCCCGGAGAGGTGGGACTGAAGCTTTCTTT
NA	NA	TRBV2	TRBJ1-4	CASSEQGGEKLFF	TGTGCCAGCAGTGAACAGGGTGGTGAAAAACTGTTTTTT
NA	NA	TRBV11-2	TRBJ1-5	CASSLDPTAPNQPQHF	TGTGCCAGCAGCTTAGACCCGACTGCTCCGAATCAGCCCCAGCATTTT
NA	NA	TRBV5-1	TRBJ1-4	CASSARGRNEKLFF	TGCGCCAGCAGCGCCCGGGGCCGAAATGAAAAACTGTTTTTT
NA	NA	TRBV6-4	TRBJ2-1	CASSRHAGTEYNEQFF	TGTGCCAGCTCCAGACACGCCGGGACGGAATACAATGAGCAGTTCTTC
TRBD2	NA	TRBV28	TRBJ2-1	CASSRPGLAGGPGSYNEQFF	TGTGCCAGCAGCAGGCCGGGACTAGCGGGAGGGCCCGGGTCCTACAATGAGCAGTTCTTC
NA	NA	TRBV2	TRBJ1-5	CASSPGIRNQPQHF	TGTGCCAGCAGTCCCGGGATTCGCAATCAGCCCCAGCATTTT
NA	NA	TRBV21-1	TRBJ1-1	CASSKSGQSLNTEAFF	TGTGCCAGCAGCAAATCCGGACAGAGCTTGAACACTGAAGCTTTCTTT
NA	NA	TRBV25-1	TRBJ2-3	CASSDRTNADTQYF	TGTGCCAGCAGTGACAGGACTAACGCAGATACGCAGTATTTT
TRBD1	NA	TRBV6-5	TRBJ1-4	CASSSGPRQGNEKLFF	TGTGCCAGCAGTTCAGGTCCGAGACAGGGGAATGAAAAACTGTTTTTT
NA	NA	TRBV2	TRBJ1-2	CASSDGGADYGYTF	TGTGCCAGCAGTGATGGGGGGGCGGACTATGGCTACACCTTC
NA	NA	TRBV7-9	TRBJ2-1	CASTQPGTGSYNEQFF	TGTGCCAGCACACAGCCGGGGACGGGCTCCTACAATGAGCAGTTCTTC
NA	medium-sized	TRBV5-1	TRBJ1-1	CASSSGQPNTEAFF	TGCGCCAGCAGCTCTGGACAGCCGAACACTGAAGCTTTCTTT
NA	few	TRBV6-5	TRBJ1-4	CASSMTGVIEKLFF	TGTGCCAGCAGTATGACAGGAGTTATCGAAAAACTGTTTTTT
NA	few	TRBV4-2	TRBJ1-1	CASSTRTDRGNTEAFF	TGTGCCAGCAGCACCAGGACAGATAGGGGGAACACTGAAGCTTTCTTT
TRBD1	NA	TRBV5-1	TRBJ1-3	CASSSTLGQEAGNTIYF	TGCGCCAGCAGCTCGACCCTAGGACAGGAAGCTGGAAACACCATATATTTT
NA	NA	TRBV20-1	TRBJ2-5	CSAAGQETQYF	TGCAGCGCTGCCGGACAAGAGACCCAGTACTTC
NA	few	TRBV10-3	TRBJ2-2	CATSAGNTGELFF	TGTGCCACCTCGGCGGGGAACACCGGGGAGCTGTTTTTT
NA	few	TRBV2	TRBJ2-1	CASSEALGHLEQFF	TGTGCCAGCAGTGAAGCGCTTGGGCACCTAGAGCAGTTCTTC
NA	once	TRBV6-6	TRBJ1-1	CASRPPGGTTEAFF	TGTGCCAGCAGACCTCCGGGGGGGACCACTGAAGCTTTCTTT
NA	NA	TRBV25-1	TRBJ1-5	CASSPGFSNQPQHF	TGTGCCAGCAGTCCGGGATTTAGCAATCAGCCCCAGCATTTT
NA	NA	TRBV19	TRBJ2-3	CASSIGWGDTQYF	TGTGCCAGTAGTATAGGGTGGGGCGATACGCAGTATTTT
NA	NA	TRBV2	TRBJ1-1	CASTREGTEAFF	TGTGCCAGCACGCGGGAGGGCACTGAAGCTTTCTTT
TRBD1	NA	TRBV6-5	TRBJ2-1	CATWTGGNEQFF	TGTGCCACCTGGACAGGGGGCAATGAGCAGTTCTTC
NA	medium-sized	TRBV5-1	TRBJ1-1	CASSLDRDTEAFF	TGCGCCAGCAGCTTGGACAGGGACACTGAAGCTTTCTTT
NA	once	TRBV5-5	TRBJ1-4	CASTPPGGVATNEKLFF	TGTGCCAGCACCCCGCCGGGGGGGGTTGCAACTAATGAAAAACTGTTTTTT
TRBD1	NA	TRBV6-5	TRBJ2-7	CASTRTGGNDEQYF	TGTGCCAGCACACGGACAGGGGGCAACGACGAGCAGTACTTC
NA	NA	TRBV10-1	TRBJ1-4	CASSEGGLKKLFF	TGCGCCAGCAGTGAGGGGGGGTTGAAAAAACTGTTTTTT
NA	NA	TRBV2	TRBJ1-3	CASSEELRGTIYF	TGTGCCAGCAGTGAGGAACTGCGGGGCACCATATATTTT
NA	NA	TRBV20-1	TRBJ1-2	CSARDRTGYTF	TGCAGTGCTAGAGATAGGACCGGCTACACCTTC
NA	NA	TRBV4-1	TRBJ2-2	CASSQGLGLNTGELFF	TGCGCCAGCAGCCAAGGGTTGGGGCTCAACACCGGGGAGCTGTTTTTT
NA	NA	TRBV11-2	TRBJ1-2	CASSLSPQRDAYGYTF	TGTGCCAGCAGCTTATCCCCCCAAAGGGACGCCTATGGCTACACCTTC
NA	NA	TRBV5-6	TRBJ1-2	CASSRKVGAGYTF	TGTGCCAGCAGCCGTAAAGTGGGGGCCGGCTACACCTTC
NA	NA	TRBV7-2	TRBJ2-3	CASSLPGALSTDTQYF	TGTGCCAGCAGCTTACCAGGGGCCCTCTCCACAGATACGCAGTATTTT
TRBD1	NA	TRBV19	TRBJ1-1	CASSRRDRGNTEAFF	TGTGCCAGTAGTCGCCGGGACAGGGGGAACACTGAAGCTTTCTTT
TRBD1	once	TRBV29-1	TRBJ2-5	CSARTGEETQYF	TGCAGCGCCCGGACAGGGGAAGAGACCCAGTACTTC
NA	NA	TRBV9	TRBJ2-7	CASSPGERSHYEQYF	TGTGCCAGCAGCCCAGGGGAGCGCAGCCACTACGAGCAGTACTTC
TRBD2	NA	TRBV24-1	TRBJ2-5	CATSDYRGGQETQYF	TGTGCCACCAGTGATTACCGGGGGGGGCAAGAGACCCAGTACTTC
NA	NA	TRBV3-1/TRBV3-2	TRBJ1-5	CASSRIWDGNQPQHF	TGTGCCAGCAGCCGGATTTGGGACGGTAATCAGCCCCAGCATTTT
NA	NA	TRBV6-5	TRBJ1-2	CASRRGVLATYGYTF	TGTGCCAGCCGTCGGGGGGTCCTAGCGACCTATGGCTACACCTTC
NA	NA	TRBV27	TRBJ1-1	CASSRERTLNTEAFF	TGTGCCAGCAGCCGAGAGAGGACGTTGAACACTGAAGCTTTCTTT
TRBD1	NA	TRBV5-1	TRBJ2-5	CASSLDGTGGAKTQYF	TGCGCCAGCAGCTTGGACGGGACAGGGGGCGCGAAGACCCAGTACTTC
NA	NA	TRBV3-1/TRBV3-2	TRBJ2-1	CASSRGDNEQFF	TGTGCCAGCAGCCGGGGGGACAATGAGCAGTTCTTC
NA	NA	TRBV7-2	TRBJ2-3	CASSLAALAQYF	TGTGCCAGCAGCTTAGCCGCCCTCGCGCAGTATTTT
TRBD1	NA	TRBV18	TRBJ1-2	CASSPGTGVGYGYTF	TGTGCCAGCTCACCCGGGACAGGGGTCGGGTATGGCTACACCTTC
NA	NA	TRBV28	TRBJ1-5	CASSNEQPQHF	TGTGCCAGCAGCAATGAGCAGCCCCAGCATTTT